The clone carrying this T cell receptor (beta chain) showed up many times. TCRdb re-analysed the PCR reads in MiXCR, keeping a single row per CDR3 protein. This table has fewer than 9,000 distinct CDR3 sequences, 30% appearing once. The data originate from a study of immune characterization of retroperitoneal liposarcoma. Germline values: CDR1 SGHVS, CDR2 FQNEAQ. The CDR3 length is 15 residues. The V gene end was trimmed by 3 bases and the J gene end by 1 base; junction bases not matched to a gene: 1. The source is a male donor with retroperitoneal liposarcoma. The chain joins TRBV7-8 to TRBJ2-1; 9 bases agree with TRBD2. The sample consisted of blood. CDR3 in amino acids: CASSFSGSSYNEQFF. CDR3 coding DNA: TGTGCCAGCAGCTTTAGCGGGAGTTCCTACAATGAGCAGTTCTTC.